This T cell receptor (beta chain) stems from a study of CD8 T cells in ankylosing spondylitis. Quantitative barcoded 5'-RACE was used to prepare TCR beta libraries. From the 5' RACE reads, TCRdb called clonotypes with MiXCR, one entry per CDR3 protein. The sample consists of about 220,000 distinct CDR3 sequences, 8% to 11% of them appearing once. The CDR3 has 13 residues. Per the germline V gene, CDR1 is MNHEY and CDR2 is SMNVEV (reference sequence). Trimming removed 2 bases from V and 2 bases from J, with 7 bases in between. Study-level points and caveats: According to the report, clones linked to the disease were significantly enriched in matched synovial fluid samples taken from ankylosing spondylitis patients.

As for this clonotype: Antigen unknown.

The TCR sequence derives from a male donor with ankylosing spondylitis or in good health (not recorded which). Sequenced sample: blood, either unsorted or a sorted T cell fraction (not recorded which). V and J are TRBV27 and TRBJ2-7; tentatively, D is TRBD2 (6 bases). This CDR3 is CASSLGRTYEQYF. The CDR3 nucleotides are TGTGCCAGCAGTTTAGGGAGGACCTACGAGCAGTACTTC.